This T cell receptor beta chain emerged from a study of shared clonotypes between healthy human individuals. Germline-derived CDR1 and CDR2 are SQVTM and ANQGSEA. V lost 3 bases to trimming and J lost 8 bases, with 17 bases between them. The CDR3 runs to 14 residues. The donor population consisted of healthy HIV-negative adults with no recent acute infections or vaccinations. Profiling relied on immunoSEQ multiplex PCR, and the TCRdb table lists in-frame clones only, not all of them. The table lists a few million clones, around nine tenths of them singletons. The specimen sequenced was naive CD4+ T cells sorted from blood. As for subset: CD45RA+ positively selected. This sequence originates from a man between 18 and 29 years old in good health. The chain uses TRBV29-1 and TRBJ2-1; D not resolved. In nucleotides, the CDR3 is TGCAGCGTTGAGTCGGCAGTCCCGCCGGATGAGCAGTTCTTC. Its translation: CSVESAVPPDEQFF.